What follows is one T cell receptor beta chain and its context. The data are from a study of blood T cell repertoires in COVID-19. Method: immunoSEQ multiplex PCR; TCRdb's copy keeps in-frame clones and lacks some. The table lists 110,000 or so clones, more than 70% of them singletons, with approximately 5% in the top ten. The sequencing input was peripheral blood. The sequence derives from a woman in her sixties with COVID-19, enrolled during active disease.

The CDR3, as DNA: TGCGCCAGCAGCTCGGGACAGGGGGCGCGATCCACTGAAGCTTTCTTT. Amino acid sequence: CASSSGQGARSTEAFF. The chain employs TRBV5-1 and TRBJ1-1; 12 positions match TRBD1. Per germline, CDR1 SGHRS and CDR2 YFSETQ. This CDR3 has 16 amino acids. The J segment lost 4 bases and the V segment lost 3 bases, leaving 7 bases of the junction unmatched.